Presented here are 20 T cell receptor beta chains from one specimen sequenced in a study of OX40 agonist ivuxolimab in advanced cancers. TCRdb keeps only in-frame clones here, not all; method: immunoSEQ multiplex PCR. Among tens of thousands of clones listed, 70% to 90% were seen once. Sequencing used CD4+ or CD8+ T cells sorted from blood, obtained in a trial of the OX40 agonist ivuxolimab. The receptors originated from an adult with an advanced solid tumor such as melanoma, head and neck, liver or kidney cancer.

V usage is TRBV7-7 and J usage is TRBJ2-5; no clear D gene. CDR3 size: 13 residues. V dropped 5 bases and J dropped 2 bases, with 9 bases sitting between them. The V gene's germline CDR1 is SSHAT and CDR2 FNYEAQ (reference sequence). CDR3 nucleotides: TGTGCCAGCAGCCTAGGACCTCAAGAGACCCAGTACTTC. Encoded protein: CASSLGPQETQYF.

The rearrangement joins TRBV28 to TRBJ1-1; D uncertain. The germline gives CDR1 MDHEN, CDR2 SYDVKM. This CDR3 has 12 residues. V lost 2 bases and J 11 bases, leaving 12 bases between the germline ends. In nucleotides, the CDR3 is TGTGCCAGCAGTTTAACTATCCGGAGGGCTTTCTTT. This encodes CASSLTIRRAFF.

The rearrangement uses TRBV19 and TRBJ2-6; 9 bases map to TRBD1. In germline, CDR1 is LNHDA, CDR2 SQIVND (reference sequence). The CDR3 extends over 18 amino acids. The V and J ends lost 3 bases and 0 bases, in that order; junction bases with no gene match: 6. This CDR3 is CASSITGGRGSGANVLTF. The CDR3 DNA reads as TGTGCCAGTAGTATCACAGGGGGCAGGGGCTCTGGGGCCAACGTCCTGACTTTC.

The chain employs TRBV10-3 and TRBJ1-6; 7 bases fit TRBD1. CDR3 length: 18 amino acids. Trimming took 2 bases from V and 0 from J; bases not matched to a gene: 7. Germline CDR1 and CDR2: ENHRY and SYGVKD. The CDR3 protein is CAISERRGVISYNSPLHF. The CDR3 region has the DNA TGTGCCATCAGTGAGCGCAGGGGGGTAATCTCCTATAATTCACCCCTCCACTTT.

CDR3 DNA: TGCGCCAGCAGCCAAGATGCACAGAGGGGAATTCAAGAGACCCAGTACTTC. Amino acids: CASSQDAQRGIQETQYF. The genes are TRBV4-1 and TRBJ2-5; D is tentatively TRBD1 or TRBD2 (5 bases each). The CDR3 spans 17 residues. V dropped 0 bases and J dropped 2 bases, with 16 bases sitting between them. CDR1 MGHRA and CDR2 YSYEKL come from the germline V gene.

CDR3 nucleotide sequence: TGCGCCAGCAGCCAAGGGGAGAGCAATCAGCCCCAGCATTTT. Translating it yields CASSQGESNQPQHF. V usage is TRBV5-1 and J usage is TRBJ1-5, with D possibly being TRBD1 (5 bases). Germline lookup yields CDR1 SGHRS and CDR2 YFSETQ. The CDR3 is 14 residues long. V gave up 4 bases and J gave up 1 base, with 9 bases separating them.

The sample holds a few counts of this clone. This chain joins TRBV19 and TRBJ1-5; unclear D gene. Per germline, CDR1 LNHDA and CDR2 SQIVND (reference sequence). The V end lost 3 bases, the J end lost 5 bases, and 5 bases lay between the germline ends. The CDR3 is made up of 12 amino acids. The CDR3 coding sequence is TGTGCCAGTAGTATTTGGGATCAGCCCCAGCATTTT. Translation gives CASSIWDQPQHF. Full variable domain (remainder filled in from reference TRBV19 and TRBJ1-5): DGGITQSPKYLFRKEGQNVTLSCEQNLNHDAMYWYRQDPGQGLRLIYYSQIVNDFQKGDIAEGYSVSREKKESFPLTVTSAQKNPTAFYLCASSIWDQPQHFGDGTRLSIL.

The chain carries TRBV7-2 and TRBJ2-2; 9 positions match TRBD2. There are 16 residues in the CDR3. Germline assignment: CDR1 SGHTA and CDR2 FQGNSA. The V segment lost 5 bases and the J segment 4 bases; nucleotides outside the gene matches: 8. The CDR3 region has the DNA TGTGCCAGCAGCCTCGCGGCGGGAGGGAGCACCGGGGAGCTGTTTTTT. Its translation is CASSLAAGGSTGELFF.

The chain uses TRBV28 and TRBJ2-1, with 8 bases fitting TRBD2. With V trimmed by 0 bases and J by 0 bases, 13 bases remained unmatched. The germline CDR1 and CDR2 sequences are MDHEN and SYDVKM. The CDR3 contains 20 residues. In DNA, the CDR3 is TGTGCCAGCAGTTTATGGGTACTAGCGGAGGGGTTTAGCTCCTACAATGAGCAGTTCTTC. It is translated as CASSLWVLAEGFSSYNEQFF.

The chain is built from TRBV13 and TRBJ2-7, with a weak D call TRBD2 (6 bases). Trimming shortened V by 5 bases and J by 6 bases, and 23 bases separated the two germline ends. CDR3 size: 16 residues. Germline V lookup: CDR1 PRHDT, CDR2 FYEKMQ (reference sequence). The CDR3 sequence: CASSPMAGPPPVEQYF. CDR3 DNA sequence: TGTGCCAGCAGCCCAATGGCGGGACCGCCCCCGGTCGAGCAGTACTTC.

The gene calls are TRBV5-6 and TRBJ2-7; D may match TRBD1 or TRBD2 (5 bases each). The germline CDR1 and CDR2 sequences are SGHDT and YYEEEE. CDR3 length: 13 amino acids. V was pared by 5 bases and J by 0 bases, with 9 bases between. The CDR3 DNA reads as TGTGCCAGCAGGTCAGGGAGCTCCTACGAGCAGTACTTC. Amino acids: CASRSGSSYEQYF.

The gene calls are TRBV5-1 and TRBJ2-7, with TRBD2 matching 12 bases. This CDR3 is built from 15 residues. The J segment lost 4 bases and the V segment lost 2 bases, leaving 4 bases of the junction unmatched. Per the germline V gene, CDR1 is SGHRS and CDR2 is YFSETQ. The CDR3 coding sequence is TGCGCCAGCAGCTTACGGACTAGCGGGAATTACGAGCAGTACTTC. It codes for CASSLRTSGNYEQYF.

The rearrangement joins TRBV7-2 to TRBJ2-6; D gene unclear. The CDR3 consists of 17 residues. V dropped 2 bases and J dropped 0 bases, with 11 bases sitting between them. The germline CDR1 and CDR2 sequences are SGHTA and FQGNSA. CDR3 in amino acids: CASSLFIGNSGANVLTF. The DNA for the CDR3 is TGTGCCAGCAGCTTATTCATCGGCAACTCTGGGGCCAACGTCCTGACTTTC.

V is TRBV28 and J is TRBJ2-3; 11 bases line up with TRBD2. Per germline, CDR1 MDHEN and CDR2 SYDVKM. Trimming took 8 bases from V and 5 from J; bases not matched to a gene: 9. This CDR3 is built from 15 residues. CDR3 in amino acids: CASGLAGSNQDTQYF. The DNA for the CDR3 is TGTGCCAGCGGACTAGCGGGTAGTAATCAAGATACGCAGTATTTT.

The chain carries TRBV10-2 and TRBJ2-5; 9 bases match TRBD1. With the DNA end fitting TRBJ2-7 better, the J assignment may be wrong. CDR1 and CDR2 (germline): WSHSY, SAAADI. The CDR3 runs to 19 residues. The DNA for the CDR3 is TGCGCCAGCAGCTCCCTCCGGGACAGGGTCGGTTCCACCCGCTACGAGCAGTACTTC. Translated, it gives CASSSLRDRVGSTRYEQYF.

On this clone itself: The same CDR3 can be traced to other DNA sequences in this sample. The chain employs TRBV14 and TRBJ2-5; unclear D gene. The CDR3 sequence is 13 residues long. The V and J ends lost 1 base and 3 bases respectively, with 6 bases between them. Germline CDR1 SGHDN, CDR2 FVKESK. CDR3 DNA sequence: TGTGCCAGCAGCCAAGCCCCGAAAGAGACCCAGTACTTC. Protein sequence: CASSQAPKETQYF. The variable domain in full, completed from reference TRBV14 and TRBJ2-5, reads EAGVTQFPSHSVIEKGQTVTLRCDPISGHDNLYWYRRVMGKEIKFLLHFVKESKQDESGMPNNRFLAERTGGTYSTLKVQPAELEDSGVYFCASSQAPKETQYFGPGTRLLVL.

The J gene is TRBJ2-5, the V gene TRBV9, with 7 nucleotides matching TRBD1. Germline V gene data show CDR1 as SGDLS and CDR2 as YYNGEE. The CDR3 totals 14 residues. V lost 4 bases to trimming and J lost 5 bases; unmatched junction nucleotides: 8. CDR3 region: CASSQQGNRETQYF. CDR3 coding DNA: TGTGCCAGCAGCCAACAGGGGAATCGGGAGACCCAGTACTTC.

The chain combines TRBV18 with TRBJ2-3; D not certain. The CDR3 has 13 amino acids. The germline V gene encodes CDR1 KGHSH and CDR2 LQKENI. Trimming stripped 6 bases from V and 4 bases from J, with 11 bases between. CDR3 nucleotide sequence: TGTGCCAGCTCCAACACTGGCCCAGATACGCAGTATTTT. This sequence encodes CASSNTGPDTQYF.

The gene calls are TRBV28 and TRBJ2-4, with D unresolved. This CDR3 contains 16 residues. From germline, CDR1 is MDHEN and CDR2 SYDVKM. Between the trimmed V and J ends, which lost 5 bases and 0 bases, there was a span of 14 bases. Here the CDR3 DNA reads TGTGCCAGCAGTCCCCATTCCCTGTTAGCCAAAAACATTCAGTACTTC. Residues: CASSPHSLLAKNIQYF. The whole variable domain, filled in from reference TRBV28 and TRBJ2-4, reads DVKVTQSSRYLVKRTGEKVFLECVQDMDHENMFWYRQDPGLGLRLIYFSYDVKMKEKGDIPEGYSVSREKKERFSLILESASTNQTSMYLCASSPHSLLAKNIQYFGAGTRLSVL.

This chain joins TRBV5-1 and TRBJ2-7; either TRBD1 or TRBD2 may supply D (5 bases each). Trimming removed 2 bases from V and 5 bases from J, with 17 bases in between. This CDR3 has 15 residues. Per germline, CDR1 SGHRS and CDR2 YFSETQ. The DNA for the CDR3 is TGCGCCAGCAGCTTAGATGGGACGTACGTGGACGAGCAGTACTTC. Protein: CASSLDGTYVDEQYF.